This entry lists 2 T cell receptor beta chains sequenced from one sample in a study of blood T cell repertoires in COVID-19. The protocol was immunoSEQ multiplex PCR, while the TCRdb copy is restricted to in-frame clones and leaves out a portion. The sample has some 240,000 clones, around 80% seen once. Sequencing input: peripheral blood. These receptors were collected from a middle-aged woman who had recovered from COVID-19.

This clone was seen only once. J is TRBJ1-3 and V is TRBV18; no definite D call. With 2 bases removed from V and 8 bases from J, the gap between germline ends came to 19 bases. The CDR3 consists of 16 residues. Per germline, CDR1 KGHSH and CDR2 LQKENI. CDR3 nucleotides: TGTGCCAGCTCACCAGGGGAACCGGGAGGCTCGGACACCATATATTTT. Its protein product is CASSPGEPGGSDTIYF.

CDR3 sequence (DNA): TGTGCCAGCAGTGAATCGGGTTATGGCTACACCTTC. This sequence encodes CASSESGYGYTF. V gene TRBV2 combines with J gene TRBJ1-2, with no clear D. The germline V gene encodes CDR1 SNHLY and CDR2 FYNNEI. The CDR3 runs to 12 residues. V was pared by 2 bases and J by 5 bases, with 6 bases between.